These 16 T cell receptor beta chains were sequenced from one sample in a study of T cells after yellow fever vaccination. MiXCR was run by TCRdb on the 5' RACE reads, yielding one entry per CDR3 protein. In the table there are about 300,000 distinct CDR3 sequences, 8.5% to 10% of which are singletons. The sequenced sample was CD4+ T cells sorted from PBMCs, obtained 5 days after the yellow fever booster vaccination. All receptors derive from a man aged 18 to 30 who received the YFV17D yellow fever vaccine.

This clonotype came up many times. This chain joins TRBV5-8 and TRBJ2-7, with TRBD1 matching 7 bases. The V gene's germline CDR1 is SGHTS and CDR2 YDEGEE. The CDR3 spans 14 residues. Germline trimming cut 4 bases from V and 2 bases from J; bases unmatched to any gene: 6. The CDR3: CASSHRTGTYEQYF. As DNA, the CDR3 is TGTGCCAGCAGCCACCGGACAGGAACCTACGAGCAGTACTTC. Full variable domain (missing parts from reference TRBV5-8 and TRBJ2-7): EAGVTQSPTHLIKTRGQQATLRCSPISGHTSVYWYQQALGLGLQFLLWYDEGEERNRGNFPPRFSGRQFPNYSSELNVNALELEDSALYLCASSHRTGTYEQYFGPGTRLTVT.

At least ten counts were recorded for this clonotype. The V and J genes are TRBV7-9 and TRBJ2-3; D is unclear. The germline CDR1 and CDR2 sequences are SEHNR and FQNEAQ (reference sequence). This CDR3 has 13 residues. Trimming took off 6 bases at V and 4 bases at J, with 11 bases between the two ends. DNA for the CDR3: TGTGCCAGCAGTCCTGACTGGGCAGATACGCAGTATTTT. This sequence encodes CASSPDWADTQYF. The full variable domain, with the rest looked up from reference TRBV7-9 and TRBJ2-3, is DTGVSQNPRHKITKRGQNVTFRCDPISEHNRLYWYRQTLGQGPEFLTYFQNEAQLEKSRLLSDRFSAERPKGSFSTLEIQRTEQGDSAMYLCASSPDWADTQYFGPGTRLTVL.

This clonotype was observed many times. DNA for the CDR3: TGCAGTGCTAGAGAATGGGGACAGGGAAGCTCCTACGAGCAGTACGTC. Translating gives CSAREWGQGSSYEQYV. This chain uses TRBV20-1 with TRBJ2-7; 9 bases agree with TRBD1. The germline CDR1 and CDR2 sequences are DFQATT and SNEGSKA (reference sequence). Trimming removed 0 bases from V and 0 bases from J; junction bases left unmatched: 6. This CDR3 has 16 residues.

This chain joins TRBV7-2 and TRBJ1-5; D gene ambiguous. The CDR3 is 14 amino acids. Germline loops: CDR1 SGHTA, CDR2 FQGNSA. The V and J ends lost 5 bases and 0 bases respectively, with 8 bases between them. CDR3 residues: CASSGVNSNQPQHF. Written as DNA, the CDR3 is TGTGCCAGCAGCGGGGTTAATAGCAATCAGCCCCAGCATTTT.

The rearrangement joins TRBV5-5 to TRBJ1-5; D gene unclear. The ends were cut back, 0 bases at V and 10 bases at J, with 11 bases in the middle. The germline V gene has CDR1 SGHKS and CDR2 YYEKEE (reference sequence). CDR3 length: 13 amino acids. The CDR3 loop is CASSLATAKPQHF. CDR3 DNA sequence: TGTGCCAGCAGCTTGGCAACAGCCAAACCCCAGCATTTT.

The chain has TRBV5-1 and TRBJ2-4; no definite D call. The CDR3 length is 15 residues. Germline CDR1 and CDR2: SGHRS and YFSETQ. Trimming pared 4 bases from V and 9 bases from J, leaving 20 bases between. In nucleotides, the CDR3 is TGCGCCAGCAGCGGAGAAACGGGCGATTATGGCATTCAGTACTTC. Translation: CASSGETGDYGIQYF.

This clonotype came up many times. The V gene is TRBV9, the J gene TRBJ2-1; TRBD2 agrees at 9 bases. V lost 0 bases to trimming and J lost 7 bases; unmatched junction nucleotides: 5. The germline gives CDR1 SGDLS, CDR2 YYNGEE. The CDR3 is made up of 15 amino acids. In DNA form, the CDR3 reads TGTGCCAGCAGCGTAGCGCCTAGCGGGGTTAATGAGCAGTTCTTC. Residues: CASSVAPSGVNEQFF.

Only a few counts were recorded for this clonotype. The chain couples TRBV7-3 to TRBJ1-2, with 9 nucleotides matching TRBD1. The V gene end was trimmed by 3 bases and the J gene end by 5 bases; junction bases not matched to a gene: 7. Germline values: CDR1 SGHTA, CDR2 FQGTGA. This CDR3 comprises 15 residues. CDR3 nucleotide sequence: TGTGCCAGCAGCTTCGGACAGGGGTCGCGGTATGGCTACACCTTC. Its translation: CASSFGQGSRYGYTF. The full variable domain, its missing parts supplied by reference TRBV7-3 and TRBJ1-2, is GAGVSQTPSNKVTEKGKYVELRCDPISGHTALYWYRQSLGQGPEFLIYFQGTGAADDSGLPNDRFFAVRPEGSVSTLKIQRTERGDSAVYLCASSFGQGSRYGYTFGSGTRLTVV.

This clonotype was counted many times. V gene TRBV4-2 combines with J gene TRBJ1-2; 7 bases line up with TRBD1. The V gene end was trimmed by 4 bases and the J gene end by 4 bases; junction bases not matched to a gene: 6. This CDR3 is 14 amino acids long. CDR1 is LGHNA, CDR2 YNFKEQ, per germline. In DNA form, the CDR3 reads TGTGCCAGCAGCCTAGGGGGCTCGGGCTATGGCTACACCTTC. Its protein is CASSLGGSGYGYTF.

This clonotype turned up a few times. The chain is built from TRBV7-2 and TRBJ1-6; D remains unclear. Trimming stripped 1 base from V and 0 bases from J, with 7 bases between. The germline CDR1 and CDR2 sequences are SGHTA and FQGNSA. The CDR3 has 16 residues. CDR3 protein: CASSLGLNSYNSPLHF. As DNA, the CDR3 is TGTGCCAGCAGCTTAGGGCTGAACTCCTATAATTCACCCCTCCACTTT.

This clonotype was seen at least ten times. CDR3 in amino acids: CASSFRDTAYNEQFF. In DNA, the CDR3 is TGTGCCAGCAGTTTCCGGGACACAGCCTACAATGAGCAGTTCTTC. J is TRBJ2-1 and V is TRBV12-3 or TRBV12-4; perhaps TRBD1 as D (6 bases). Trimming removed 3 bases from V and 2 bases from J, with 11 bases in between. The CDR3 spans 15 residues.

The sample holds a few counts of this clonotype. The chain links TRBV20-1 to TRBJ2-5; 8 nucleotides match TRBD1. The V and J ends lost 6 bases and 4 bases, in that order; junction bases with no gene match: 10. The germline CDR1 and CDR2 sequences are DFQATT and SNEGSKA (reference sequence). The CDR3 has 14 amino acids. This CDR3 reads CSAARQGLTETQYF. In DNA form, the CDR3 reads TGCAGTGCCGCCCGACAGGGGTTAACAGAGACCCAGTACTTC.

The rearrangement joins TRBV7-2 to TRBJ1-2, with no clear D. The CDR3 is 17 amino acids. The V gene's germline CDR1 is SGHTA and CDR2 FQGNSA. V lost 6 bases to trimming and J lost 8 bases, with 28 bases between them. CDR3 region: CASSYNSGAGKVMGYTF. Written as DNA, the CDR3 is TGTGCCAGCAGTTATAACAGTGGCGCGGGGAAAGTGATGGGCTACACCTTC.

This clonotype was detected only a few times. The gene calls are TRBV7-2 and TRBJ2-1, with TRBD1 matching over 10 bases. Per germline, CDR1 SGHTA and CDR2 FQGNSA. V shed 5 bases, J shed 0 bases, and the junction held 4 bases outside the gene matches. The CDR3 consists of 16 residues. As DNA, the CDR3 is TGTGCCAGCAGCCTAAGGACAGGGGGCTCCTACAATGAGCAGTTCTTC. Protein sequence: CASSLRTGGSYNEQFF.

CDR3: CASSLAFGDRAYNEQFF. In DNA, the CDR3 is TGCGCCAGCAGCTTGGCCTTTGGAGACAGGGCCTACAATGAGCAGTTCTTC. The chain has TRBV5-1 and TRBJ2-1; 7 bases match TRBD1. Germline assignment: CDR1 SGHRS and CDR2 YFSETQ. The CDR3 has 17 residues. V was pared by 0 bases and J by 2 bases, with 8 bases of the junction left unmatched.

The rearrangement links TRBV7-6 to TRBJ2-3; D is unresolved. The V gene's germline CDR1 is SGHVS and CDR2 FNYEAQ. The CDR3 loop spans 16 amino acids. Deletions cut 2 bases from V and 6 bases from J, with 18 bases between. The CDR3: CASSLSPPSAYDTQYF. In DNA form, the CDR3 reads TGTGCCAGCAGCTTAAGTCCCCCATCGGCATATGATACGCAGTATTTT.